Presented here are 17 T cell receptor beta chains from one specimen sequenced in a study of T cell responses to AZD1222 COVID-19 vaccine. Clones were read by immunoSEQ multiplex PCR, and TCRdb kept only the in-frame ones, dropping some. This sample has under 120,000 clones, with around 94% found just once. The sequenced sample was peripheral blood, obtained on day 0 of AZD1222 vaccination. These receptors came from an adult in good health.

The chain has TRBV30 and TRBJ2-3; maybe TRBD1 (5 bases). With 0 bases removed from V and 3 bases from J, the gap between germline ends came to 7 bases. The V gene's germline CDR1 is GTSNPN and CDR2 SVGIG (reference sequence). The CDR3 spans 13 residues. In DNA form, the CDR3 reads TGTGCCTGGAGTGTACAGGCAACAGATACGCAGTATTTT. Translated, it gives CAWSVQATDTQYF.

The V and J genes are TRBV18 and TRBJ2-7; D is uncertain. Per germline, CDR1 KGHSH and CDR2 LQKENI. This CDR3 spans 14 amino acids. Trimming took off 5 bases at V and 1 base at J, with 12 bases between the two ends. The CDR3 sequence is CASSSSYPSYEQYF. In DNA, the CDR3 is TGTGCCAGCTCATCCAGCTACCCATCCTACGAGCAGTACTTC.

This chain links TRBV6-1 with TRBJ2-1, with TRBD2 matching over 8 bases. Trimming removed 2 bases from V and 10 bases from J; junction bases left unmatched: 10. There are 15 residues in the CDR3. Germline V lookup: CDR1 MNHNS, CDR2 SASEGT. CDR3 protein: CASSEKEPAGDEQFF. The CDR3 DNA sequence: TGTGCCAGCAGTGAAAAGGAACCAGCGGGAGACGAGCAGTTCTTC.

J is TRBJ2-7 and V is TRBV30; D uncertain. The V gene lost 1 base and the J gene lost 2 bases, with 6 bases spanning the gap. Germline V gene lookup returns CDR1 GTSNPN and CDR2 SVGIG (reference sequence). This CDR3 has 12 residues. The CDR3 sequence: CAWSGAAYEQYF. The CDR3 nucleotides read TGTGCCTGGAGTGGGGCCGCCTACGAGCAGTACTTC.

The sample holds one count of this clone. The chain carries TRBV20-1 and TRBJ2-1, with a possible D match to TRBD1 (5 bases). This CDR3 is 14 amino acids long. V lost 3 bases and J lost 6, with 15 bases in between. Looked up from germline, CDR1 is DFQATT and CDR2 is SNEGSKA (reference sequence). CDR3 sequence reads: CSASQGFWGNEQFF. The CDR3 nucleotides read TGCAGTGCTAGTCAGGGATTCTGGGGCAATGAGCAGTTCTTC.

This sequence joins TRBV10-3 and TRBJ2-2; D is unresolved. The germline V gene has CDR1 ENHRY and CDR2 SYGVKD. Trimming left V 5 bases short and J 5 bases short, with 15 bases between. CDR3 size: 15 residues. Here the CDR3 reads CAISPGPPRTGELFF. CDR3 coding DNA: TGTGCCATCAGTCCCGGTCCTCCCAGGACCGGGGAGCTGTTTTTT.

This chain connects TRBV2 to TRBJ2-7; D gene unclear. Germline V gene data show CDR1 as SNHLY and CDR2 as FYNNEI. V lost 1 base, J lost 4 bases, and 5 bases lay in between. The CDR3 spans 12 residues. The CDR3 coding sequence is TGTGCCAGCAGTGAAGTACATTACGAGCAGTACTTC. Translation gives CASSEVHYEQYF.

DNA for the CDR3: TGTGCCAGCAGCTCAGACAGCTATGGCTACACCTTC. It encodes CASSSDSYGYTF. J is TRBJ1-2 and V is TRBV5-8; perhaps TRBD1 as D (5 bases). CDR3 length: 12 residues. V was trimmed by 3 bases and J by 4 bases, leaving 7 bases between them. CDR1 and CDR2 from the germline V gene are SGHTS and YDEGEE.

V usage is TRBV27 and J usage is TRBJ2-7; either TRBD1 or TRBD2 may fit D (5 bases each). Germline V gene lookup returns CDR1 MNHEY and CDR2 SMNVEV (reference sequence). V lost 6 bases and J lost 4, with 16 bases in between. This CDR3 region has 14 residues. CDR3 sequence (DNA): TGTGCCAGCAGACCCAGGGCACGGGGATACGAGCAGTACTTC. Its translation is CASRPRARGYEQYF.

The chain uses TRBV5-5 and TRBJ2-1; 10 nucleotides agree with TRBD2. Germline V gene data show CDR1 as SGHKS and CDR2 as YYEKEE (reference sequence). Trimming at V came to 3 bases and at J to 6 bases, leaving 9 bases not matched to a gene. The CDR3 runs 16 residues. The CDR3, as DNA: TGTGCCAGCAGCTCGGGTTGGCTAGCGGGAGTCAATGAGCAGTTCTTC. Translated, it gives CASSSGWLAGVNEQFF.

V usage is TRBV11-2 and J usage is TRBJ2-6; maybe TRBD1 (6 bases). With 7 bases removed from V and 4 bases from J, the gap between germline ends came to 14 bases. The CDR3 is 15 residues long. Germline CDR1 reads SGHAT; CDR2 reads FQNNGV. Here the CDR3 reads CASTQKGDGANVLTF. CDR3 coding DNA: TGTGCCAGCACTCAGAAGGGGGACGGGGCCAACGTCCTGACTTTC.

The chain links TRBV4-1 to TRBJ2-7; no reliable D call. V was trimmed by 0 bases and J by 3 bases, leaving 15 bases between them. CDR1 is MGHRA and CDR2 is YSYEKL in the germline V gene. The CDR3 consists of 16 residues. CDR3 DNA: TGCGCCAGCAGCCAAGATCTTTGGACGGCCGTCTACGAGCAGTACTTC. It codes for CASSQDLWTAVYEQYF.

The chain employs TRBV7-2 and TRBJ2-7, with D tentatively TRBD2 (6 bases). The CDR3 runs 14 residues. Germline V gene lookup returns CDR1 SGHTA and CDR2 FQGNSA. Trimming stripped 5 bases from V and 1 base from J, with 12 bases between. CDR3 region: CASSAVEGSYEQYF. CDR3 bases: TGTGCCAGCAGCGCAGTGGAGGGATCCTACGAGCAGTACTTC.

The genes are TRBV27 and TRBJ2-3; 10 nucleotides align to TRBD2. Germline CDR1 is MNHEY and CDR2 is SMNVEV (reference sequence). J was trimmed by 0 bases and V by 2 bases; bases with no gene match: 8. This CDR3 comprises 18 residues. CDR3 in amino acids: CASSLRLAGLASTDTQYF. CDR3 nucleotide sequence: TGTGCCAGCAGTTTACGACTAGCGGGCCTCGCTAGCACAGATACGCAGTATTTT.

This chain uses TRBV3-1 (or the pseudogene TRBV3-2) with TRBJ2-1; 7 bases agree with TRBD1. Germline-derived CDR1 and CDR2 are LGHDT and YNNKEL (reference sequence). The CDR3 length is 16 residues. Trimming removed 5 bases from V and 4 bases from J; junction bases left unmatched: 11. CDR3 DNA sequence: TGTGCCAGCAGCGATTTAACAGGGGTACCATACAATGAGCAGTTCTTC. Its protein is CASSDLTGVPYNEQFF.

The V gene is TRBV28, the J gene TRBJ1-5; maybe TRBD1 (5 bases). Trimming removed 5 bases at V and 7 bases at J, with 21 bases between. Germline-derived CDR1 and CDR2 are MDHEN and SYDVKM. CDR3 size: 16 residues. The CDR3 reads CASSAPGGGRGQPQHF. The DNA of the CDR3 is TGTGCCAGCAGTGCTCCAGGTGGGGGACGAGGACAGCCCCAGCATTTT. Full variable domain (rest looked up from reference TRBV28 and TRBJ1-5): DVKVTQSSRYLVKRTGEKVFLECVQDMDHENMFWYRQDPGLGLRLIYFSYDVKMKEKGDIPEGYSVSREKKERFSLILESASTNQTSMYLCASSAPGGGRGQPQHFGDGTRLSIL.

The chain links TRBV2 to TRBJ2-1; TRBD2 is a possible D gene (6 bases). The CDR3 runs to 12 residues. The germline V gene encodes CDR1 SNHLY and CDR2 FYNNEI. V was clipped by 9 bases and J by 4 bases, with 10 bases between them. CDR3 amino acids: CARLGGYNEQFF. The CDR3 DNA reads TGTGCCAGACTGGGGGGATACAATGAGCAGTTCTTC.